The 6 T cell receptor beta chains listed next were all sequenced from one sample in a study of CD8 T cells in Susac syndrome. RNA totalling about 0.5 to 1 ug underwent reverse transcription with random hexamers. TCRdb re-derived calls from the immunoSEQ multiplex PCR reads in MiXCR, one entry per CDR3 protein. The table records 200,000 or so distinct CDR3 sequences, nearly 95% of them present only once. The sequenced sample consisted of CD4+ T cells from PBMCs. The receptors here all came from a human donor with multiple sclerosis.

The chain couples TRBV20-1 to TRBJ1-2; 7 bases are shared with TRBD1. The V gene's germline CDR1 is DFQATT and CDR2 SNEGSKA (reference sequence). Trimming at V came to 3 bases and at J to 0 bases, leaving 10 bases not matched to a gene. The CDR3 has 16 residues. CDR3 protein: CSASGGRGVANYGYTF. The CDR3 DNA follows: TGCAGTGCTAGCGGCGGCAGGGGGGTTGCTAACTATGGCTACACCTTC.

The V and J genes are TRBV29-1 and TRBJ2-3; 9 bases line up with TRBD2. Trimming cost V 5 bases and J 0 bases; bases outside gene matches: 3. The CDR3 extends over 14 amino acids. The germline V gene encodes CDR1 SQVTM and CDR2 ANQGSEA. The CDR3, as DNA: TGCAGCGTTACAAGCGGGAGGAGCACAGATACGCAGTATTTT. Its protein product is CSVTSGRSTDTQYF.

The gene calls are TRBV20-1 and TRBJ1-5; 8 bases are shared with TRBD1. V was clipped by 6 bases and J by 2 bases; unmatched bases: 12. This CDR3 is 16 amino acids long. Germline V lookup: CDR1 DFQATT, CDR2 SNEGSKA (reference sequence). CDR3 amino acids: CSALTSTGVGNQPQHF. CDR3 nucleotides: TGCAGTGCCCTTACTTCGACAGGGGTGGGCAATCAGCCCCAGCATTTT.

This clonotype was observed once. The DNA for the CDR3 is TGCAGTTCCTTCGACAGATCTCCCTACAATGAGCAGTTCTTC. This gives the protein CSSFDRSPYNEQFF. The chain carries TRBV20-1 and TRBJ2-1; TRBD1 might be the D (5 bases). Per germline, CDR1 DFQATT and CDR2 SNEGSKA (reference sequence). The CDR3 extends over 14 amino acids. With 8 bases removed from V and 2 bases from J, the gap between germline ends came to 16 bases.

The chain links TRBV19 to TRBJ2-1; D not certain. V was shortened by 7 bases and J by 0 bases, with 16 bases between the two germline ends. Germline V gene data show CDR1 as LNHDA and CDR2 as SQIVND (reference sequence). The CDR3 spans 16 residues. CDR3 region: CASTEEGPHSYNEQFF. The CDR3 DNA reads as TGTGCCAGTACCGAAGAAGGGCCACACTCCTACAATGAGCAGTTCTTC.

This clonotype has more than one count but fewer than ten. J is TRBJ2-7 and V is TRBV30, with D possibly being TRBD1 (6 bases). CDR3 length: 16 amino acids. Germline V CDR1 and CDR2: GTSNPN, SVGIG (reference sequence). Trimming shortened V by 4 bases and J by 4 bases, and 23 bases separated the two germline ends. This chain's CDR3 is CAWTSSDRRLGYEQYF. As DNA, the CDR3 is TGTGCCTGGACCTCGAGTGACAGGAGGTTAGGATACGAGCAGTACTTC.